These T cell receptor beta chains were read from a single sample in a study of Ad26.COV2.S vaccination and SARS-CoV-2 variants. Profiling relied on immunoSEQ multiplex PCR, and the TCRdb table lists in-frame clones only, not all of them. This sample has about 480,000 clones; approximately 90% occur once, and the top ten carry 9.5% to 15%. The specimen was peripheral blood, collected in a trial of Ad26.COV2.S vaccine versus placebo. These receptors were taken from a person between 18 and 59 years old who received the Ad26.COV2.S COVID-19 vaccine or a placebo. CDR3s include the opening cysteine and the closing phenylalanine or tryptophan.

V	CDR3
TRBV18	CASSPRVDPTNSPLHF
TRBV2	CAVLGGTYEQYF
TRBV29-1	CSVFGVREQFF
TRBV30	CAWSPIGVNNNQPQHF
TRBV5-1	CASSLGMAYEQYF
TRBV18	CASSSSTGTDTQYF
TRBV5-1	CASSLPSGTDTQYF
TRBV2	CASSPGPQREGEQFF
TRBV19	CATGRGRNTGELFF
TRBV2	CASSPLTGYNEKLFF
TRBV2	CASSPGQDNSPLHF
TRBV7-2	CASRDRRGNEQFF
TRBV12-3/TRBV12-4	CASSYRDRETQYF
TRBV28	CASSSPNEKLFF
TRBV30	CAWNYEAGAETQYF
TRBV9	CASSVAFSRGGNTIYF
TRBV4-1	CASSRGVGNTIYF
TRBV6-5	CASSNTGQYQPQHF
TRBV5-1	CASSPGSEKLFF
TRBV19	CASSTRPFQETQYF
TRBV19	CASTPSGRSNTGELFF
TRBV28	CASSLGTAPLHF
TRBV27	CASSLNGFEQYF
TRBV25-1	CASTRDFTDTQYF
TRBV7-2	CASRLAANNEQFF
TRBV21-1	CASSKAKLCSGNTIYF
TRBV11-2	CASSLAVLSNEKLFF
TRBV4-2	CASRQTGNEKLFF
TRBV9	CASSPVSGGGADTQYF
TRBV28	CASSAKGYGYTF
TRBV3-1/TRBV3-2	CASSHGDRDQETQYF
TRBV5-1	CASSLGPRGSSTDTQYF
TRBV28	CASSVNEQYF
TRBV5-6	CASSTPGGGNHEQYF
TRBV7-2	CASSLQQGTEAFF
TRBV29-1	CSVGTNTGELFF
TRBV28	CASSLKVTGNNSPLHF
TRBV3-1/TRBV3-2	CASSQYEGGSRYEQYF
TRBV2	CASSETGLAGRSGEQFF
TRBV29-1	CSVDRAETQYF
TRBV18	CASSVGQGGRAFF
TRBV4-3	CASSQVTGTGELFF
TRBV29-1	CSAQNALNYGYTF
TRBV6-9	CASRDRGNTEAFF
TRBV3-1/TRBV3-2	CASSQVTREGLDEQYF
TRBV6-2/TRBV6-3	CASSRPRGPTLDLYNEQFF
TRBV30	CAWSLVNLYEQYF
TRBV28	CASSDPGAGETQYF
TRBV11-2	CASSLDPAGPAFF
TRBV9	CASREQGLTGELFF
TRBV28	CASSSPGAPSGRYNEQFF
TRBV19	CASRNRGSQETQYF
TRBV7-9	CASSNRTGLNEKLFF
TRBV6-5	CASNTGLADHEQYF